Listed here are 30 T cell receptor beta chains from one sample, sequenced in a study of blood T cell repertoires in COVID-19. Sequencing used immunoSEQ multiplex PCR; TCRdb keeps in-frame clones, though not all of them. Among approximately 140,000 clones, about 88% were seen once, and the ten largest hold roughly 2.5%. The sample consisted of peripheral blood. The receptors here all came from a human donor with COVID-19, enrolled during active disease. The donor label of this sample is uncertain.

The V gene is TRBV12-3 or TRBV12-4, the J gene TRBJ2-7; D might be TRBD2 (5 bases). With 6 bases removed from V and 1 base from J, the gap between germline ends came to 10 bases. This CDR3 region has 13 residues. DNA for the CDR3: TGTGCCAGCAGCCACGGGAAGTCCTACGAGCAGTACTTC. This sequence encodes CASSHGKSYEQYF.

The count of this clone is one. The CDR3 DNA follows: TGTGCCAGCAGTTACCTACAGGGCTCTGGAAACACCATATATTTT. Residues: CASSYLQGSGNTIYF. V and J are TRBV6-5 and TRBJ1-3; a possible D gene is TRBD1 (6 bases). The CDR3 covers 15 residues. V lost 2 bases, J lost 0 bases, and 8 bases lay in between. CDR1 and CDR2 (germline): MNHEY, SVGAGI.

The V call is TRBV9, the J call TRBJ2-3, with a possible D match to TRBD1 (5 bases). Germline CDR1 reads SGDLS; CDR2 reads YYNGEE. The CDR3 extends over 15 amino acids. Trimming pared 0 bases from V and 5 bases from J, leaving 13 bases between. In DNA, the CDR3 is TGTGCCAGCAGCGTAGCTCTGGGGCAGCTAGATACGCAGTATTTT. It codes for CASSVALGQLDTQYF.

V usage is TRBV5-1 and J usage is TRBJ2-2; 9 nucleotides align to TRBD1. CDR1 and CDR2 from the germline V gene are SGHRS and YFSETQ. This CDR3 contains 17 residues. With V trimmed by 3 bases and J by 6 bases, 12 bases remained unmatched. This CDR3 reads CASSSHPGQGGPGELFF. The CDR3 nucleotides are TGCGCCAGCAGCTCTCACCCGGGACAGGGTGGCCCCGGGGAGCTGTTTTTT.

This clone has a single count. The chain joins TRBV5-1 to TRBJ1-1, with D perhaps TRBD1 (5 bases). The CDR3 is 15 residues long. CDR1 and CDR2 (germline): SGHRS, YFSETQ. V shed 3 bases and J shed 1 base, with 13 bases lying between them. The CDR3 is CASSWGGGANTEAFF. The CDR3 region has the DNA TGCGCCAGCAGCTGGGGTGGAGGGGCGAACACTGAAGCTTTCTTT.

This clone was detected only once. J is TRBJ2-5 and V is TRBV19; 16 bases align to TRBD2. The germline V gene encodes CDR1 LNHDA and CDR2 SQIVND (reference sequence). This CDR3 is built from 20 residues. J was trimmed by 0 bases and V by 1 base; bases with no gene match: 8. CDR3 residues: CASSIVGTSGGALNQETQYF. CDR3 DNA sequence: TGTGCCAGTAGTATAGTCGGGACTAGCGGGGGGGCCCTGAACCAAGAGACCCAGTACTTC. Looking up the rest from reference TRBV19 and TRBJ2-5 gives the full variable domain: DGGITQSPKYLFRKEGQNVTLSCEQNLNHDAMYWYRQDPGQGLRLIYYSQIVNDFQKGDIAEGYSVSREKKESFPLTVTSAQKNPTAFYLCASSIVGTSGGALNQETQYFGPGTRLLVL.

The gene calls are TRBV2 and TRBJ2-7, with 8 bases identical to TRBD1. Germline CDR1 and CDR2: SNHLY and FYNNEI. The CDR3 runs to 14 residues. With 2 bases clipped from V and 2 bases from J, the junction kept 2 bases outside the gene matches. This CDR3 reads CASSEQGATYEQYF. The DNA for the CDR3 is TGTGCCAGCAGTGAACAGGGGGCCACCTACGAGCAGTACTTC.

The gene calls are TRBV4-2 and TRBJ2-3; TRBD2 matches 7 bases. CDR1 and CDR2 (germline): LGHNA, YNFKEQ. Trimming took 2 bases from V and 0 from J; bases not matched to a gene: 11. The CDR3 spans 18 residues. CDR3 bases: TGTGCCAGCAGCCAAACCCCTCTAGCGGTCCTTAGCACAGATACGCAGTATTTT. The encoded protein is CASSQTPLAVLSTDTQYF.

The CDR3 loop reads CASSPRGADYGYTF. CDR3 coding DNA: TGTGCCAGCTCACCAAGGGGCGCGGACTATGGCTACACCTTC. The chain carries TRBV18 and TRBJ1-2, with D possibly being TRBD1 (5 bases). The germline V gene encodes CDR1 KGHSH and CDR2 LQKENI. V shed 2 bases and J shed 3 bases, with 10 bases lying between them. The CDR3 consists of 14 residues.

The chain is built from TRBV5-1 and TRBJ1-1; weak D call: TRBD1 (6 bases). The CDR3 runs 13 residues. CDR1 is SGHRS and CDR2 is YFSETQ in the germline V gene. With 3 bases removed from V and 6 bases from J, the gap between germline ends came to 12 bases. The CDR3 coding sequence is TGCGCCAGCAGCTCAGGGGTTTGGCCTGAAGCTTTCTTT. The encoded protein is CASSSGVWPEAFF.

V gene TRBV19 combines with J gene TRBJ1-4, with 7 bases identical to TRBD1. This CDR3 spans 15 amino acids. CDR1 and CDR2 (germline): LNHDA, SQIVND (reference sequence). The trim removed 5 bases at V and 3 bases at J, leaving 6 bases unmatched. CDR3 protein: CASSARQGANEKLFF. The CDR3 DNA reads as TGTGCCAGTAGTGCGCGACAGGGCGCTAATGAAAAACTGTTTTTT.

The rearrangement uses TRBV5-1 and TRBJ2-3; D unresolved. Trimming stripped 4 bases from V and 4 bases from J, with 10 bases between. The CDR3 runs to 13 residues. CDR1 and CDR2 from the germline V gene are SGHRS and YFSETQ. DNA for the CDR3: TGCGCCAGCAGCGTCCTATACCCAGATACGCAGTATTTT. Amino acid sequence: CASSVLYPDTQYF.

The chain has TRBV4-1 and TRBJ2-7; D gene uncertain. From germline, CDR1 is MGHRA and CDR2 YSYEKL. There are 14 residues in the CDR3. Deletions cut 1 base from V and 3 bases from J, with 10 bases between. This chain's CDR3 is CASSQVTVGYEQYF. The DNA of the CDR3 is TGCGCCAGCAGCCAAGTTACAGTCGGCTACGAGCAGTACTTC.

The chain recombines TRBV7-9 with TRBJ1-1; D is perhaps TRBD1 (5 bases). The CDR3 has 13 amino acids. Trimming left V 1 base short and J 6 bases short, with 9 bases between. In germline, CDR1 is SEHNR, CDR2 FQNEAQ (reference sequence). The CDR3 reads CASSLDWGAEAFF. CDR3 bases: TGTGCCAGCAGCTTAGATTGGGGCGCTGAAGCTTTCTTT. The whole variable domain, filled in from reference TRBV7-9 and TRBJ1-1, reads DTGVSQNPRHKITKRGQNVTFRCDPISEHNRLYWYRQTLGQGPEFLTYFQNEAQLEKSRLLSDRFSAERPKGSFSTLEIQRTEQGDSAMYLCASSLDWGAEAFFGQGTRLTVV.

This rearrangement joins TRBV18 to TRBJ2-1; 13 nucleotides match TRBD2. Germline V gene lookup returns CDR1 KGHSH and CDR2 LQKENI. The V and J ends lost 2 bases and 6 bases, in that order; junction bases with no gene match: 1. The CDR3 loop spans 15 amino acids. The CDR3 DNA reads TGTGCCAGCTCACCAGGACTAGCGGGAGTCAATGAGCAGTTCTTC. Residues: CASSPGLAGVNEQFF.

This clone has more than one count but fewer than ten. The chain joins TRBV6-5 to TRBJ2-7; a weak D match, TRBD2 (5 bases). This CDR3 is 14 amino acids long. Germline V gene lookup returns CDR1 MNHEY and CDR2 SVGAGI. Trimming pared 6 bases from V and 3 bases from J, leaving 15 bases between. The DNA for the CDR3 is TGTGCCAGCAGCCGCGGGCCCAAACGCTACGAGCAGTACTTC. Translation: CASSRGPKRYEQYF.

The chain uses TRBV14 and TRBJ1-2, with D unclear. Per germline, CDR1 SGHDN and CDR2 FVKESK. Trimming stripped 2 bases from V and 3 bases from J, with 7 bases between. The CDR3 extends over 13 amino acids. The CDR3: CASSQNTYYGYTF. CDR3 nucleotide sequence: TGTGCCAGCAGCCAAAACACCTACTATGGCTACACCTTC.

The V call is TRBV11-3, the J call TRBJ1-6; D is undetermined. CDR3 length equals 17 residues. The V end was cut by 5 bases, the J end by 0 bases, with 14 bases between. The germline CDR1 and CDR2 sequences are SGHNT and YENEEA. The CDR3 nucleotides read TGTGCCAGCAGCCTACCCGGTACGGGCTCCTATAATTCACCCCTCCACTTT. Translating gives CASSLPGTGSYNSPLHF.

This chain uses TRBV15 with TRBJ2-5; the match to TRBD2 covers 7 bases. The germline CDR1 and CDR2 sequences are LNHNV and YYDKDF (reference sequence). Trimming cost V 6 bases and J 2 bases; bases outside gene matches: 9. CDR3 size: 15 residues. The CDR3 spells CATRSPGGGQETQYF. The CDR3 DNA is TGTGCCACCAGGAGCCCCGGGGGAGGGCAAGAGACCCAGTACTTC.

V and J are TRBV7-3 and TRBJ2-5; 9 bases agree with TRBD2. The junction had 3 bases not matched to a gene; V was cut back by 3 bases and J by 1 base. This CDR3 spans 15 amino acids. CDR1 and CDR2 (germline): SGHTA, FQGTGA. The CDR3 here is CASSLTSGFQETQYF. The CDR3 bases are TGTGCCAGCAGCTTGACTAGCGGATTCCAAGAGACCCAGTACTTC.

This clone is a singleton in its sample. The CDR3 region is CASSGTVGNQPQHF. The DNA for the CDR3 is TGTGCCAGCAGTGGGACAGTAGGCAATCAGCCCCAGCATTTT. V gene TRBV6-6 combines with J gene TRBJ1-5, with TRBD1 matching over 7 bases. V dropped 5 bases and J dropped 2; count of bases not matched to a gene: 3. There are 14 residues in the CDR3. Per germline, CDR1 MNHNY and CDR2 SVGAGI (reference sequence).

The chain links TRBV2 to TRBJ1-1; 7 nucleotides match TRBD1. V shed 7 bases and J 9 bases; nucleotides not matched to a gene: 14. The length of the CDR3 is 14 residues. Germline V gene data show CDR1 as SNHLY and CDR2 as FYNNEI. The CDR3 sequence is CASTTGKGIGQAFF. CDR3 coding DNA: TGTGCCAGCACGACAGGGAAGGGGATTGGGCAAGCTTTCTTT.

The V and J genes are TRBV28 and TRBJ1-1, with 7 positions matching TRBD1. The CDR3 spans 13 residues. The V and J ends lost 10 bases and 0 bases, in that order; junction bases with no gene match: 5. The germline CDR1 and CDR2 sequences are MDHEN and SYDVKM. Here the CDR3 reads CATGQVMNTEAFF. The CDR3 nucleotides read TGTGCCACCGGACAGGTAATGAACACTGAAGCTTTCTTT.

The chain joins TRBV7-6 to TRBJ2-5, with TRBD1 as a possible D gene (6 bases). V shed 6 bases and J shed 5 bases, with 13 bases lying between them. The CDR3 runs to 13 residues. Germline V gives CDR1 SGHVS, CDR2 FNYEAQ. The CDR3 reads CASRGPQGETQYF. CDR3 coding DNA: TGTGCCAGCAGGGGGCCCCAGGGGGAGACCCAGTACTTC.

V usage is TRBV14 and J usage is TRBJ2-1; maybe TRBD1 (6 bases). Germline CDR1 is SGHDN and CDR2 is FVKESK. This CDR3 has 14 residues. Trimming pared 3 bases from V and 5 bases from J, leaving 11 bases between. This CDR3 reads CASSHRTADNEQFF. The DNA for the CDR3 is TGTGCCAGCAGCCATAGGACAGCAGACAATGAGCAGTTCTTC.

This clone was counted only a few times. The rearrangement links TRBV7-8 to TRBJ2-7; no firm D call. The CDR3 sequence is 15 residues long. Trimming took 2 bases from V and 2 from J, leaving 13 bases between them. Germline V gene sequence: CDR1 SGHVS, CDR2 FQNEAQ. The CDR3 DNA follows: TGTGCCAGCAGCTTAAAGAGGTCTAACCCCTACGAGCAGTACTTC. Translated: CASSLKRSNPYEQYF.

The chain has TRBV6-1 and TRBJ1-1; TRBD1 might be the D (5 bases). V gave up 0 bases and J gave up 10 bases, with 9 bases separating them. In germline, CDR1 is MNHNS, CDR2 SASEGT. The CDR3 sequence is 12 residues long. For the CDR3, the DNA is TGTGCCAGCAGTGAAGCGGGCGGGGCAGCTTTCTTT. Protein sequence: CASSEAGGAAFF.

The chain uses TRBV7-3 and TRBJ1-2; 8 bases are shared with TRBD1. CDR1 SGHTA and CDR2 FQGTGA come from the germline V gene. Trimming at V came to 4 bases and at J to 3 bases, leaving 7 bases not matched to a gene. This CDR3 has 15 amino acids. The CDR3: CASSSGGQADYGYTF. The CDR3 DNA follows: TGTGCCAGCAGCTCCGGGGGACAGGCCGACTATGGCTACACCTTC.

CDR3 sequence: CASTSDTQETQYF. The CDR3 region has the DNA TGTGCCAGTACCTCCGACACCCAAGAGACCCAGTACTTC. This sequence joins TRBV19 and TRBJ2-5; D unclear. Germline V gene sequence: CDR1 LNHDA, CDR2 SQIVND (reference sequence). Trimming left V 7 bases short and J 1 base short, with 10 bases between. CDR3 length: 13 residues.

J is TRBJ1-5 and V is TRBV10-3; D might be TRBD1 (5 bases). The germline gives CDR1 ENHRY, CDR2 SYGVKD. The germline V and J ends were trimmed by 4 bases and 0 bases, with 13 bases remaining between them. This CDR3 is built from 16 residues. The CDR3 spells CAISAGGGNSNQPQHF. CDR3 DNA sequence: TGTGCCATCAGTGCTGGGGGGGGAAATAGCAATCAGCCCCAGCATTTT.